The source of this TCR beta chain is a study of cytomegalovirus exposure and HLA in healthy donors. Study results and limitations: The tendency of first-cohort TCR clusters to co-occur in the roughly 110 validation repertoires was identified by a subsequent analysis.

Profiling relied on immunoSEQ multiplex PCR, and the TCRdb table lists in-frame clones only, not all of them. The sample yields over 250,000 clones, approximately 86% seen once. With regard to this clone: The antigen remains undetermined.

The clonotype comes from a woman younger than 30 in good health and CMV-seronegative. Source material: PBMCs.

The CDR3: CASKGEGTNTGELFF. CDR3 sequence (DNA): TGTGCCAGTAAAGGGGAGGGAACGAACACCGGGGAGCTGTTTTTT. This chain uses TRBV19 with TRBJ2-2; TRBD2 agrees at 7 bases. V lost 7 bases to trimming and J lost 0 bases; unmatched junction nucleotides: 5. The germline gives CDR1 LNHDA, CDR2 SQIVND (reference sequence). The CDR3 is 15 amino acids.